The clone carrying this T cell receptor beta chain was found a few times. Its antigen is unknown. The authors prepared the TCRbeta library with unique molecular identifiers. In TCRdb, the PCR reads were re-called with MiXCR into one record per CDR3 protein. The sample lists some 600,000 distinct CDR3 sequences; approximately 12% were seen once. This sample was taken from a study of T-cell reconstitution after alpha-beta-depleted transplantation in children. Whole-study findings and limits: About two months after transplant, alpha-beta T cells reportedly came from several hundred expanded graft clones.

The sequences come from PBMCs, mostly from graft donor cells, collected 360 days after TCRalphabeta/CD19-depleted stem cell transplant. This TCR came from a male patient younger than 18 who had a stem cell transplant for acute myeloid leukemia, so the T cells may come from the graft donor.

The CDR3 sequence: CASFSGKSYNEQFF. For the CDR3, the DNA is TGCGCCAGCTTTAGCGGGAAGTCCTACAATGAGCAGTTCTTC. The rearrangement joins TRBV5-1 to TRBJ2-1; 8 bases are shared with TRBD2. The CDR3 has 14 residues. CDR1 is SGHRS and CDR2 is YFSETQ in the germline V gene. The trim removed 7 bases at V and 1 base at J, leaving 4 bases unmatched.